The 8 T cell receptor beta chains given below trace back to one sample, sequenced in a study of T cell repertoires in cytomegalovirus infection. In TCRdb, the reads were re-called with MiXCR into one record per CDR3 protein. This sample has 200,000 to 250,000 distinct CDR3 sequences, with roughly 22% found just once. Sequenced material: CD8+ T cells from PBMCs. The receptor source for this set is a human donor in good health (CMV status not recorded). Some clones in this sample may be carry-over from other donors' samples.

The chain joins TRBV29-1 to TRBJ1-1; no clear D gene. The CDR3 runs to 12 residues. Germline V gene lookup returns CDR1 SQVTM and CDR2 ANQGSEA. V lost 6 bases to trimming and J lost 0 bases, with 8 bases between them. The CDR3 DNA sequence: TGCAGCGTCCGGGATATGAACACTGAAGCTTTCTTT. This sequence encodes CSVRDMNTEAFF.

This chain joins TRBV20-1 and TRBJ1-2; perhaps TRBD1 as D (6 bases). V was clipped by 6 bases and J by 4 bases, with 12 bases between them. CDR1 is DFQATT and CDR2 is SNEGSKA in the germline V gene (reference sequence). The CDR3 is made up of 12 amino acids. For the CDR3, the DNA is TGCAGTGCCCGGACAGCCTTCTATGGCTACACCTTC. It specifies CSARTAFYGYTF.

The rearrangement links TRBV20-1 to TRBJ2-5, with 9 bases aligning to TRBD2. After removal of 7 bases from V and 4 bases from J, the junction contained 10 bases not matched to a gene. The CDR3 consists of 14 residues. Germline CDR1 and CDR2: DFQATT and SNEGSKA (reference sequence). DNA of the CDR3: TGCAGTGTGAGGCTAGCGGGGCAAGGAGAGACCCAGTACTTC. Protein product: CSVRLAGQGETQYF.

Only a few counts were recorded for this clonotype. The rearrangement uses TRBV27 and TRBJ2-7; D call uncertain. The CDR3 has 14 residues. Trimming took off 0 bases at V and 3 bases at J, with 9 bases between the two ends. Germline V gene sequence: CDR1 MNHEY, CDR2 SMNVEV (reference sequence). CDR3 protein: CASSLSAGNYEQYF. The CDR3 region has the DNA TGTGCCAGCAGTTTATCGGCAGGAAACTACGAGCAGTACTTC.

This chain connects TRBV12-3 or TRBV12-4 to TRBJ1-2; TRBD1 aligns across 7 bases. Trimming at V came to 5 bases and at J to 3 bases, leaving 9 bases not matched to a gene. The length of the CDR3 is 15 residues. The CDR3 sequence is CASSPRQGTYYGYTF. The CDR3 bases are TGTGCCAGCAGTCCAAGACAGGGAACGTACTATGGCTACACCTTC.

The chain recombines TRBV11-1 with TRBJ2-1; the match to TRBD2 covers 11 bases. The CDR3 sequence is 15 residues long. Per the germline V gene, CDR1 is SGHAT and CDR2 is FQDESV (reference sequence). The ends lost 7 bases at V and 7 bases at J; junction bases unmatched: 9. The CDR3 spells CASTGLAGGWNEQFF. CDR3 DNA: TGTGCCAGCACCGGCCTAGCGGGGGGTTGGAATGAGCAGTTCTTC.

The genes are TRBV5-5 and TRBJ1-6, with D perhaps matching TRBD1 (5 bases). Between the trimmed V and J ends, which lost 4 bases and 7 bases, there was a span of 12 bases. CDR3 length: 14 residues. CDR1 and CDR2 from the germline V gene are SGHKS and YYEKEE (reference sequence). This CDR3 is CASSTGTGNSPLHF. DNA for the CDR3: TGTGCCAGCAGCACCGGGACGGGAAATTCACCCCTCCACTTT.

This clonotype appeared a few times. CDR3 residues: CASSDLVNLKNIQYF. The DNA of the CDR3 is TGTGCCAGCAGCGACCTGGTGAATCTCAAAAACATTCAGTACTTC. The chain has TRBV2 and TRBJ2-4; D unclear. The CDR3 is 15 residues long. Trimming left V 6 bases short and J 3 bases short, with 15 bases between. Looked up from germline, CDR1 is SNHLY and CDR2 is FYNNEI. The whole variable domain, filled in from reference TRBV2 and TRBJ2-4, reads EPEVTQTPSHQVTQMGQEVILRCVPISNHLYFYWYRQILGQKVEFLVSFYNNEISEKSEIFDDQFSVERPDGSNFTLKIRSTKLEDSAMYFCASSDLVNLKNIQYFGAGTRLSVL.